One and the same sample provided the 27 T cell receptor beta chains below, sequenced in a study of T cells in Graves' hyperthyroidism and ophthalmopathy. RNA transcripts gave rise to amplified TCR beta CDR3 regions. Researchers ran a first-round RT-PCR on the TCR CDR3 using the HTBI primer set. TCRdb fed the multiplex PCR reads into MiXCR, producing one record per CDR3 protein. Here the sample spans hundreds of thousands of distinct CDR3 sequences, around 38% being singletons. Sequencing was carried out using blood. The receptor source for this set is a man between 18 and 29 years old with Graves' hyperthyroidism.

Ten or more counts support this clonotype. The gene calls are TRBV19 and TRBJ1-2; D unresolved. Germline CDR1 is LNHDA and CDR2 is SQIVND (reference sequence). The CDR3 loop spans 14 amino acids. V was clipped by 3 bases and J by 0 bases, with 8 bases between them. CDR3 in DNA: TGTGCCAGTAGTATCGTGGTTTCTAACTATGGCTACACCTTC. Protein product: CASSIVVSNYGYTF.

This clonotype was observed at least ten times. The J gene is TRBJ2-7, the V gene TRBV2; tentative D call: TRBD2 (6 bases). Germline CDR1 is SNHLY and CDR2 is FYNNEI. There are 11 residues in the CDR3. V dropped 7 bases and J dropped 3 bases, with 7 bases sitting between them. DNA of the CDR3: TGTGCCAGCATCGGGAGCTACGAGCAGTACTTC. It encodes CASIGSYEQYF.

The chain is built from TRBV7-2 and TRBJ2-7; D perhaps matches TRBD2 (6 bases). With 5 bases removed from V and 6 bases from J, the gap between germline ends came to 11 bases. Per the germline V gene, CDR1 is SGHTA and CDR2 is FQGNSA. The CDR3 length is 12 residues. The CDR3 reads CASSILAREQYF. CDR3 in DNA: TGTGCCAGCAGCATACTAGCACGCGAGCAGTACTTC. The full variable domain, completed using reference TRBV7-2 and TRBJ2-7, is GAGVSQSPSNKVTEKGKDVELRCDPISGHTALYWYRQSLGQGLEFLIYFQGNSAPDKSGLPSDRFSAERTGGSVSTLTIQRTQQEDSAVYLCASSILAREQYFGPGTRLTVT.

V gene TRBV19 combines with J gene TRBJ2-2; 8 bases map to TRBD2. The V and J ends lost 9 bases and 6 bases, in that order; junction bases with no gene match: 12. There are 15 residues in the CDR3. Per the germline V gene, CDR1 is LNHDA and CDR2 is SQIVND (reference sequence). The CDR3 DNA follows: TGTGCCAGCAGCTCCCAGCGGGAGCTCCCCGGGGAGCTGTTTTTT. Amino acids: CASSSQRELPGELFF.

The rearrangement links TRBV10-3 to TRBJ2-6; the D is unclear. Germline CDR1 ENHRY, CDR2 SYGVKD. The CDR3 consists of 12 residues. V was trimmed by 2 bases and J by 11 bases, leaving 7 bases between them. The DNA of the CDR3 is TGTGCCATCAGTGAGACCTGGGACGTCCTGACTTTC. Protein sequence: CAISETWDVLTF.

The table lists this clonotype with many counts. At one end, the junction sequence differs from germline, possibly due to a read error. The genes are TRBV5-1 and TRBJ1-1; D is perhaps TRBD1 (5 bases). The length of the CDR3 is 14 residues. From germline, CDR1 is SGHRS and CDR2 YFSETQ. For the CDR3, the DNA is TGCGCCAGCAGTTACAGGAACGTCAACATTGAAGCTTTCTTT. Translation: CASSYRNVNIEAFF.

V gene TRBV7-9 combines with J gene TRBJ2-2; no reliable D call. There are 12 residues in the CDR3. CDR1 SEHNR and CDR2 FQNEAQ come from the germline V gene (reference sequence). Deletions cut 7 bases from V and 6 bases from J, with 9 bases between. CDR3 amino acids: CASTPGAGELFF. CDR3 sequence (DNA): TGTGCCAGCACCCCCGGAGCCGGGGAGCTGTTTTTT.

This clonotype came up many times. V gene TRBV9 combines with J gene TRBJ1-6; the D gene is possibly TRBD1 (5 bases). V dropped 0 bases and J dropped 11 bases, with 9 bases sitting between them. The CDR3 spans 13 residues. CDR1 is SGDLS and CDR2 is YYNGEE in the germline V gene. The CDR3 here is CASSVGGAAPLHF. CDR3 DNA: TGTGCCAGCAGCGTAGGAGGGGCTGCACCCCTCCACTTT. Full variable domain (missing parts from reference TRBV9 and TRBJ1-6): DSGVTQTPKHLITATGQRVTLRCSPRSGDLSVYWYQQSLDQGLQFLIQYYNGEERAKGNILERFSAQQFPDLHSELNLSSLELGDSALYFCASSVGGAAPLHFGNGTRLTVT.

The sample holds a few counts of this clonotype. A read error may explain this, as a much larger clone is one base away. The chain couples TRBV15 to TRBJ1-2; a possible D gene is TRBD1 (5 bases). The germline V and J ends were trimmed by 5 bases and 2 bases, with 12 bases remaining between them. Germline lookup yields CDR1 LNHNV and CDR2 YYDKDF (reference sequence). The CDR3 is made up of 14 amino acids. CDR3 DNA sequence: TGTGCCACCAGCGGCGGTGACAGAAACTATGGCTACACCTTC. Translating gives CATSGGDRNYGYTF.

The chain joins TRBV2 to TRBJ1-5; D ambiguous. Looked up from germline, CDR1 is SNHLY and CDR2 is FYNNEI. There are 12 residues in the CDR3. Trimming left V 9 bases short and J 4 bases short, with 10 bases between. CDR3 in amino acids: CASAGRNQPQHF. Written as DNA, the CDR3 is TGTGCCAGTGCGGGCAGGAATCAGCCCCAGCATTTT. The entire variable domain, with the rest obtained from reference TRBV2 and TRBJ1-5, is as follows: EPEVTQTPSHQVTQMGQEVILRCVPISNHLYFYWYRQILGQKVEFLVSFYNNEISEKSEIFDDQFSVERPDGSNFTLKIRSTKLEDSAMYFCASAGRNQPQHFGDGTRLSIL.

The genes are TRBV11-1 and TRBJ2-5, with 7 positions matching TRBD1. There are 15 residues in the CDR3. Looked up from germline, CDR1 is SGHAT and CDR2 is FQDESV (reference sequence). The V and J ends lost 4 bases and 5 bases, in that order; junction bases with no gene match: 10. The CDR3 here is CASSSPTGSGETQYF. The CDR3, as DNA: TGTGCCAGCAGCTCCCCGACAGGGTCCGGGGAGACCCAGTACTTC. Full variable domain (missing parts from reference TRBV11-1 and TRBJ2-5): EAEVAQSPRYKITEKSQAVAFWCDPISGHATLYWYRQILGQGPELLVQFQDESVVDDSQLPKDRFSAERLKGVDSTLKIQPAELGDSAMYLCASSSPTGSGETQYFGPGTRLLVL.

The rearrangement links TRBV29-1 to TRBJ2-3; D unresolved. The V and J ends lost 4 bases and 6 bases respectively, with 5 bases between them. Germline V CDR1 and CDR2: SQVTM, ANQGSEA. The CDR3 has 10 amino acids. This CDR3 reads CSVVGDTQYF. The DNA of the CDR3 is TGCAGCGTTGTTGGGGATACGCAGTATTTT.

This clonotype came up many times. V is TRBV20-1 and J is TRBJ1-4; no firm D call. CDR3 length equals 12 residues. CDR1 and CDR2 from the germline V gene are DFQATT and SNEGSKA (reference sequence). The V end lost 6 bases, the J end lost 10 bases, and 15 bases lay between the germline ends. The CDR3 DNA reads TGCAGTGCCCGGTCGGTGGGCGGAAAACTGTTTTTT. It specifies CSARSVGGKLFF.

The V call is TRBV5-6, the J call TRBJ1-5; D perhaps matches TRBD1 (5 bases). Germline V gene data show CDR1 as SGHDT and CDR2 as YYEEEE. Trimming stripped 1 base from V and 3 bases from J, with 11 bases between. The CDR3 extends over 15 amino acids. CDR3 in DNA: TGTGCCAGCAGCTTGAAAACAGGTTTCAATCAGCCCCAGCATTTT. Translation: CASSLKTGFNQPQHF.

This clonotype was counted at least ten times. The chain recombines TRBV12-3 or TRBV12-4 with TRBJ1-6, with D maybe TRBD1 (6 bases). Trimming shortened V by 2 bases and J by 16 bases, and 12 bases separated the two germline ends. CDR3 size: 12 residues. The CDR3 reads CASSLQETGLHF. CDR3 in DNA: TGTGCCAGCAGTTTACAGGAGACAGGACTCCACTTT.

At least ten counts were recorded for this clonotype. The chain couples TRBV15 to TRBJ1-5; TRBD1 is a possible D gene (6 bases). The CDR3 spans 18 residues. V was cut by 0 bases and J by 6 bases, with 21 bases left in between. CDR1 is LNHNV and CDR2 is YYDKDF in the germline V gene (reference sequence). CDR3 in DNA: TGTGCCACCAGCAGAGAGGCCGAGTGGGGGGGGCGAGGTCAGCCCCAGCATTTT. Translation gives CATSREAEWGGRGQPQHF.

The chain joins TRBV20-1 to TRBJ2-2; D ambiguous. Trimming stripped 2 bases from V and 9 bases from J, with 10 bases between. The CDR3 length is 12 residues. Germline V gives CDR1 DFQATT, CDR2 SNEGSKA (reference sequence). CDR3 amino acids: CSARRPSRELFF. The CDR3 bases are TGCAGTGCTAGAAGGCCCTCGCGGGAGCTGTTTTTT.

V usage is TRBV7-8 and J usage is TRBJ2-7; the match to TRBD2 covers 11 bases. The ends lost 4 bases at V and 5 bases at J; junction bases unmatched: 7. Germline V CDR1 and CDR2: SGHVS, FQNEAQ. The CDR3 is 15 amino acids. CDR3 residues: CASSSPTSGMHEQYF. The CDR3, as DNA: TGTGCCAGCAGCTCTCCGACTAGCGGGATGCACGAGCAGTACTTC.

This clonotype was counted at least ten times. The chain recombines TRBV29-1 with TRBJ1-2; the D gene is possibly TRBD1 (5 bases). Germline V gene data show CDR1 as SQVTM and CDR2 as ANQGSEA. The V gene lost 3 bases and the J gene lost 0 bases, with 11 bases spanning the gap. This CDR3 has 14 residues. CDR3 sequence reads: CSVDRQIANYGYTF. Here the CDR3 DNA reads TGCAGCGTTGACCGACAGATAGCTAACTATGGCTACACCTTC.

This clonotype was picked up many times. This chain uses TRBV19 with TRBJ1-2, with TRBD1 identical over 7 bases. The germline V gene has CDR1 LNHDA and CDR2 SQIVND (reference sequence). The ends lost 8 bases at V and 4 bases at J; junction bases unmatched: 10. The CDR3 has 14 residues. The CDR3: CASQNRGQPYGYTF. The CDR3 DNA sequence: TGTGCCAGTCAAAACAGGGGACAACCCTATGGCTACACCTTC.

This chain uses TRBV12-3 or TRBV12-4 with TRBJ2-7; the match to TRBD2 covers 8 bases. The CDR3 sequence is 14 residues long. The trim removed 7 bases at V and 3 bases at J, leaving 8 bases unmatched. CDR3 amino acids: CASTTTSEFYEQYF. CDR3 bases: TGTGCCAGCACCACGACTAGCGAATTCTACGAGCAGTACTTC.

In the case of this clonotype: Compared with germline, one end of the junction differs, possibly owing to a read error. This rearrangement joins TRBV10-3 to TRBJ2-7, with D hard to call. This CDR3 has 15 amino acids. Germline CDR1 ENHRY, CDR2 SYGVKD. The CDR3 region is CASSSPLLGSYEQYF. The CDR3 DNA sequence: TGTGCCAGCAGTTCCCCCCTGCTAGGGTCCTACGAGCAGTACTTC.

The V call is TRBV25-1, the J call TRBJ1-2; tentatively, D is TRBD1 (5 bases). The germline V and J ends were trimmed by 10 bases and 7 bases, with 16 bases remaining between them. The V gene's germline CDR1 is MGHDK and CDR2 SYGVNS. The length of the CDR3 is 12 residues. CDR3 DNA sequence: TGTGCCACGCACGCCGGGGGTGCTGGCTACACCTTC. It specifies CATHAGGAGYTF.

The gene calls are TRBV4-1 and TRBJ1-5; no reliable D call. CDR3 length: 17 residues. CDR1 is MGHRA and CDR2 is YSYEKL in the germline V gene. The V and J ends lost 0 bases and 0 bases respectively, with 12 bases between them. The CDR3 nucleotides read TGCGCCAGCAGCCAAGATAAGTCCCCATATAGCAATCAGCCCCAGCATTTT. Amino acid sequence: CASSQDKSPYSNQPQHF.

In its sample, this clonotype was seen many times. The chain joins TRBV14 to TRBJ2-5; D gene unclear. In germline, CDR1 is SGHDN, CDR2 FVKESK. This CDR3 contains 14 residues. V was clipped by 4 bases and J by 5 bases, with 14 bases between them. The CDR3 is CASSLDLTGETQYF. The CDR3 DNA sequence: TGTGCCAGCAGCCTCGACCTCACCGGGGAGACCCAGTACTTC. Full variable domain (rest looked up from reference TRBV14 and TRBJ2-5): EAGVTQFPSHSVIEKGQTVTLRCDPISGHDNLYWYRRVMGKEIKFLLHFVKESKQDESGMPNNRFLAERTGGTYSTLKVQPAELEDSGVYFCASSLDLTGETQYFGPGTRLLVL.

The CDR3 nucleotides are TGTGCCAGTAGTATAGAGGCAGGGGCCACTGAAGCTTTCTTT. This translates into CASSIEAGATEAFF. This chain joins TRBV19 and TRBJ1-1; D might be TRBD1 (6 bases). This CDR3 contains 14 residues. Trimming left V 0 bases short and J 4 bases short, with 9 bases between. Germline V CDR1 and CDR2: LNHDA, SQIVND (reference sequence).

The chain is built from TRBV12-3 or TRBV12-4 and TRBJ2-7, with 12 bases identical to TRBD1. The CDR3 covers 15 residues. J was trimmed by 6 bases and V by 6 bases; bases with no gene match: 9. The CDR3, as DNA: TGTGCCAGCAGCCCGGGACAGGGGGCGGTAGGCGAGCAGTACTTC. Translation: CASSPGQGAVGEQYF.